This passage covers 20 T cell receptor beta chains from one sample sequenced in a study of cytomegalovirus exposure and HLA in healthy donors. PCR primers comprised 60 Vbeta and 13 Jbeta primers. Sequencing used immunoSEQ multiplex PCR; TCRdb keeps in-frame clones, though not all of them. The sample contains about 160,000 clones, roughly four fifths of which appear only once. Source material: PBMCs. The receptor set was obtained from a male donor in good health and CMV-seropositive.

With regard to this clone: The sample contains more than one DNA sequence encoding this CDR3. The V and J genes are TRBV28 and TRBJ2-1; D is uncertain. With 1 base removed from V and 4 bases from J, the gap between germline ends came to 2 bases. Germline V CDR1 and CDR2: MDHEN, SYDVKM. The CDR3 runs 12 residues. The CDR3 loop reads CASSLSYNEQFF. In DNA form, the CDR3 reads TGTGCCAGCAGTTTATCGTACAATGAGCAGTTCTTC.

The chain links TRBV19 to TRBJ1-3; 10 bases fit TRBD1. Germline loops: CDR1 LNHDA, CDR2 SQIVND (reference sequence). CDR3 size: 18 residues. The V segment lost 5 bases and the J segment 0 bases; nucleotides outside the gene matches: 10. The DNA of the CDR3 is TGTGCCAGTAGTGCCGAACGGGACAGGGGATTCTCTGGAAACACCATATATTTT. Its protein is CASSAERDRGFSGNTIYF.

J is TRBJ1-1 and V is TRBV9; D perhaps matches TRBD1 (5 bases). Per the germline V gene, CDR1 is SGDLS and CDR2 is YYNGEE. V was clipped by 6 bases and J by 0 bases, with 12 bases between them. The CDR3 is made up of 14 amino acids. The CDR3 reads CASTGPGMNTEAFF. The CDR3, as DNA: TGTGCCAGCACTGGCCCAGGGATGAACACTGAAGCTTTCTTT.

This clone was counted between two and nine times. The chain uses TRBV19 and TRBJ2-7; 8 nucleotides align to TRBD2. Losses at the gene ends were 5 bases for V and 6 bases for J; bases not matched to a gene: 9. The CDR3 runs 14 residues. Germline loops: CDR1 LNHDA, CDR2 SQIVND (reference sequence). The CDR3 DNA follows: TGTGCCAGTAGTCCTCAGCGGGAGTCCCCCGAGCAGTACTTC. Its protein is CASSPQRESPEQYF.

This chain links TRBV5-8 with TRBJ1-2; possible D gene TRBD1, 6 bases. Trimming removed 2 bases from V and 4 bases from J, with 18 bases in between. CDR1 is SGHTS, CDR2 YDEGEE, per germline. CDR3 length: 16 residues. This chain's CDR3 is CASSLAPGQGVYGYTF. The DNA for the CDR3 is TGTGCCAGCAGCTTAGCTCCGGGACAAGGGGTCTATGGCTACACCTTC.

In DNA, the CDR3 is TGTGCCACCAGCCAAACAGGGGCCGCGACAGATACGCAGTATTTT. This encodes CATSQTGAATDTQYF. This sequence joins TRBV15 and TRBJ2-3, with 7 bases that match TRBD1. The junction had 8 bases not matched to a gene; V was cut back by 5 bases and J by 3 bases. The CDR3 sequence is 15 residues long. Germline loops: CDR1 LNHNV, CDR2 YYDKDF (reference sequence).

The J gene is TRBJ1-2, the V gene TRBV5-1; 9 bases match TRBD1. Per the germline V gene, CDR1 is SGHRS and CDR2 is YFSETQ. The CDR3 has 13 residues. The ends lost 3 bases at V and 7 bases at J; junction bases unmatched: 4. Written as DNA, the CDR3 is TGCGCCAGCAGCTCGGGACAGGGAACTGGCTACACCTTC. Amino acid sequence: CASSSGQGTGYTF.

This clone was detected once. The chain carries TRBV30 and TRBJ1-5; the D is unclear. Germline CDR1 GTSNPN, CDR2 SVGIG (reference sequence). CDR3 length: 13 amino acids. V was clipped by 1 base and J by 4 bases, with 8 bases between them. The CDR3 sequence: CAWSETRNQPQHF. The CDR3 DNA sequence: TGTGCCTGGAGTGAGACTAGAAATCAGCCCCAGCATTTT.

The chain combines TRBV29-1 with TRBJ1-2, with 7 bases identical to TRBD1. V lost 5 bases, J lost 8 bases, and 11 bases stayed unmatched. The CDR3 runs 13 residues. The germline V gene encodes CDR1 SQVTM and CDR2 ANQGSEA. Written as DNA, the CDR3 is TGCAGCGTTTATCAAATGACAGGGCCCGGCTACACCTTC. The encoded protein is CSVYQMTGPGYTF.

The rearrangement joins TRBV5-6 to TRBJ2-7; 11 positions match TRBD2. CDR1 and CDR2 from the germline V gene are SGHDT and YYEEEE. The J segment lost 6 bases and the V segment lost 4 bases, leaving 9 bases of the junction unmatched. The CDR3 sequence is 15 residues long. In DNA, the CDR3 is TGTGCCAGCAGCCGGGTTAGCGGGAGGGCCTCCGAGCAGTACTTC. Translating it yields CASSRVSGRASEQYF.

The genes are TRBV7-2 and TRBJ1-3; no definite D call. The CDR3 is made up of 15 amino acids. V was clipped by 6 bases and J by 0 bases, with 12 bases between them. From germline, CDR1 is SGHTA and CDR2 FQGNSA. The DNA for the CDR3 is TGTGCCAGCAGAGCAGACTACAGCTCTGGAAACACCATATATTTT. This translates into CASRADYSSGNTIYF. The full variable domain, with the rest looked up from reference TRBV7-2 and TRBJ1-3, is GAGVSQSPSNKVTEKGKDVELRCDPISGHTALYWYRQSLGQGLEFLIYFQGNSAPDKSGLPSDRFSAERTGGSVSTLTIQRTQQEDSAVYLCASRADYSSGNTIYFGEGSWLTVV.

This clone is a singleton in its sample. This chain uses TRBV7-9 with TRBJ2-7; D may be TRBD1 (6 bases). The CDR3 has 15 residues. V was trimmed by 5 bases and J by 0 bases, leaving 14 bases between them. Germline V CDR1 and CDR2: SEHNR, FQNEAQ (reference sequence). The CDR3 here is CASSESGTTSYEQYF. CDR3 DNA sequence: TGTGCCAGCAGCGAGTCCGGGACAACCTCCTACGAGCAGTACTTC.

The count of this clone is one. The V and J genes are TRBV30 and TRBJ1-3; 7 bases are a match to TRBD1. Germline CDR1 is GTSNPN and CDR2 is SVGIG (reference sequence). This CDR3 is 14 amino acids long. V was clipped by 0 bases and J by 2 bases; unmatched bases: 1. The CDR3 DNA follows: TGTGCCTGGAGTGTGACAGGGCCTGGAAACACCATATATTTT. Translation: CAWSVTGPGNTIYF.

The chain combines TRBV5-1 with TRBJ2-5, with 9 nucleotides matching TRBD2. Matching the DNA end better, TRBJ2-7 makes the J call doubtful. Germline-derived CDR1 and CDR2 are SGHRS and YFSETQ. CDR3 size: 14 residues. The CDR3 loop is CASRLAGSSYEQYF. In DNA, the CDR3 is TGCGCCAGCAGGCTAGCGGGGAGCTCCTACGAGCAGTACTTC.

V usage is TRBV15 and J usage is TRBJ2-1; the D gene is possibly TRBD1 (6 bases). There are 15 residues in the CDR3. Germline CDR1 and CDR2: LNHNV and YYDKDF (reference sequence). V lost 2 bases and J lost 8, with 16 bases in between. The CDR3 sequence: CATSRRLTGNDEQFF. As DNA, the CDR3 is TGTGCCACCAGCAGACGGCTCACAGGGAACGATGAGCAGTTCTTC.

The V call is TRBV11-2, the J call TRBJ1-5, with 9 bases matching TRBD1. The CDR3 extends over 14 amino acids. Germline CDR1 reads SGHAT; CDR2 reads FQNNGV. The J segment lost 9 bases and the V segment lost 5 bases, leaving 8 bases of the junction unmatched. This chain's CDR3 is CASSLSGTGTPQHF. As DNA, the CDR3 is TGTGCCAGCAGCCTATCCGGGACAGGGACGCCCCAGCATTTT.

The J gene is TRBJ2-5, the V gene TRBV7-8; the match to TRBD2 covers 13 bases. Germline lookup yields CDR1 SGHVS and CDR2 FQNEAQ. The J segment lost 4 bases and the V segment lost 5 bases, leaving 7 bases of the junction unmatched. The CDR3 totals 16 residues. CDR3 nucleotide sequence: TGTGCCAGCAGCCCGACGGGACTAGCGGGAAGAGAGACCCAGTACTTC. It is translated as CASSPTGLAGRETQYF.

On this clone: Mismatch with germline at one junction end may stem from a read error. The chain uses TRBV5-1 and TRBJ2-6; 9 positions agree with TRBD1. Germline V gene data show CDR1 as SGHRS and CDR2 as YFSETQ. The CDR3 spans 17 residues. As DNA, the CDR3 is TGCGCCAGCGGTGACAGGGGGTCTGATGTGGGGGCCAACGGCCTGACTTTC. Translation gives CASGDRGSDVGANGLTF. Full variable domain (outside the CDR3, taken from reference TRBV5-1 and TRBJ2-6): KAGVTQTPRYLIKTRGQQVTLSCSPISGHRSVSWYQQTPGQGLQFLFEYFSETQRNKGNFPGRFSGRQFSNSRSEMNVSTLELGDSALYLCASGDRGSDVGANGLTFGAGSRLTVL.

V usage is TRBV6-5 and J usage is TRBJ2-1; 7 nucleotides agree with TRBD1. This CDR3 has 16 amino acids. V was clipped by 2 bases and J by 2 bases; unmatched bases: 6. From germline, CDR1 is MNHEY and CDR2 SVGAGI. DNA for the CDR3: TGTGCCAGCAGTTACCCAACAGGGGAACCCTACAATGAGCAGTTCTTC. Translation gives CASSYPTGEPYNEQFF.

This CDR3 is CASSPEAWRGYEQYF. For the CDR3, the DNA is TGTGCCAGCTCACCCGAGGCCTGGAGGGGATACGAGCAGTACTTC. V is TRBV18 and J is TRBJ2-5, with D possibly TRBD2 on 6 matching bases. Near its end, the DNA agrees better with TRBJ2-7, so the J call may be wrong. Germline V CDR1 and CDR2: KGHSH, LQKENI. The CDR3 has 15 residues.